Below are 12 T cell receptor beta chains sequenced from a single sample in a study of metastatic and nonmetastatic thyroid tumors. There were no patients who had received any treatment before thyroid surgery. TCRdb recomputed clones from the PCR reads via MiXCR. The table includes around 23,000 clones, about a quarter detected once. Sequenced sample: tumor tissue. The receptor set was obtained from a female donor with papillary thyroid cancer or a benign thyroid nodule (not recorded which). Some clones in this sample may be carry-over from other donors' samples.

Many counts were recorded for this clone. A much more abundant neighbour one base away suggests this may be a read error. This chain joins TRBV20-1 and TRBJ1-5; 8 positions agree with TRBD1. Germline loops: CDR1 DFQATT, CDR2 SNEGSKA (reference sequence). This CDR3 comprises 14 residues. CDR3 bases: TGCGGTGCTAGTGGCAGGGGGCCGGATCAGCCCCAGCATTTT. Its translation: CGASGRGPDQPQHF.

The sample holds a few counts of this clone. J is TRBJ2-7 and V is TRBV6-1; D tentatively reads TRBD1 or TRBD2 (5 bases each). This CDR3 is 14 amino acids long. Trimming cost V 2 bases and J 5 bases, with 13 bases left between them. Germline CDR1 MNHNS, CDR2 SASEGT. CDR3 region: CASSENGARDEQYF. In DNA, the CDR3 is TGTGCCAGCAGTGAAAACGGGGCGCGGGACGAGCAGTACTTC.

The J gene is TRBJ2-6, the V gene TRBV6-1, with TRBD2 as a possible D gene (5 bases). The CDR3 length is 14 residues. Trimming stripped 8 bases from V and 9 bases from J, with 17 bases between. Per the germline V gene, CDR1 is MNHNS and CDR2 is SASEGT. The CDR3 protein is CASGSSSGFNVLTF. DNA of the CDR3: TGTGCCAGCGGGAGTAGCTCTGGGTTCAACGTCCTGACTTTC.

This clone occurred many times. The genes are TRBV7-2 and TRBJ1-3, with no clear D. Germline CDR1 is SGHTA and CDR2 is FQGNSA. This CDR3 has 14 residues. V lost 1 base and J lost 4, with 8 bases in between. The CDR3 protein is CASSLEGTGNTIYF. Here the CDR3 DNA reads TGTGCCAGCAGCTTAGAGGGAACGGGAAACACCATATATTTT.

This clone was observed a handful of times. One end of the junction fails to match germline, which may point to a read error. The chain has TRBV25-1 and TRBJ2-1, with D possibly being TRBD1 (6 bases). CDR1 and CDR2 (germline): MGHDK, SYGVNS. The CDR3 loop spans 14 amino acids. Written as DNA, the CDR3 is TGTGCAAGCAGTGGCCAACAGGGCTCTCTGGAGCAGTTCTTC. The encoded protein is CASSGQQGSLEQFF.

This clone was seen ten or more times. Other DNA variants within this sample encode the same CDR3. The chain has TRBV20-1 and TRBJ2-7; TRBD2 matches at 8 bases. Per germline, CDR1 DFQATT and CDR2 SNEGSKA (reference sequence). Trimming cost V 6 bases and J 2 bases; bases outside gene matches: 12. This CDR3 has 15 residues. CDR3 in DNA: TGCAGTGCCCCCCCTCCCGGGGGGGGCACCTACGAGCAGTACTTC. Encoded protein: CSAPPPGGGTYEQYF.

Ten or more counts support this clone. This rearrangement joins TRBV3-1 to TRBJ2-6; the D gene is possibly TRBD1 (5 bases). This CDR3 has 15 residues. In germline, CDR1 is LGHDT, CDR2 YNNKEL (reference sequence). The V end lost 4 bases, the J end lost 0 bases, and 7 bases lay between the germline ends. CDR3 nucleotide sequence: TGTGCCAGCAGCCCAGGGCGCTCTGGGGCCAACGTCCTGACTTTC. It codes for CASSPGRSGANVLTF.

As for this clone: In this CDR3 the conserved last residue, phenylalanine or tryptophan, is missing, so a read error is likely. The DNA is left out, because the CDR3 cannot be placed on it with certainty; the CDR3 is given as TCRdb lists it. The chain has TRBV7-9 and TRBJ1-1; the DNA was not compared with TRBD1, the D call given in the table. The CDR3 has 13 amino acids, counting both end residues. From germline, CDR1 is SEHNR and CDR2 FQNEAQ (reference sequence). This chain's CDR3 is CASRGQGVAEDFL.

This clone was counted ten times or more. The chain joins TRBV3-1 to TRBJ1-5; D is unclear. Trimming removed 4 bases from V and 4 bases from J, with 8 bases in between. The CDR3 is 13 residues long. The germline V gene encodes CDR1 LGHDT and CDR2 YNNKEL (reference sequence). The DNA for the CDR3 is TGTGCCAGCAGCCGTGAAAATAATCAGCCCCAGCATTTT. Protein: CASSRENNQPQHF.

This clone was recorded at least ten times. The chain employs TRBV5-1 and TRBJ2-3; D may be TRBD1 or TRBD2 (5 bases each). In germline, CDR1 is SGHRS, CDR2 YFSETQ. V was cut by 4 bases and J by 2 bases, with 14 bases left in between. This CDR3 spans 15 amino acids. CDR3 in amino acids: CASSLGTSPTDTQYF. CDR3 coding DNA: TGCGCCAGCAGCCTAGGGACGAGCCCCACAGATACGCAGTATTTT.

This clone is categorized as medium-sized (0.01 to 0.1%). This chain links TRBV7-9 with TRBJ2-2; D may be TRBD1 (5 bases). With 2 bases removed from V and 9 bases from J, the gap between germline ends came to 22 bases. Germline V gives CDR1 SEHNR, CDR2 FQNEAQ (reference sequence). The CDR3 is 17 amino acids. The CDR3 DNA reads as TGTGCCAGCAGCTTACCGGGTGACAGAGTACATCTCCGGGAGCTGTTTTTT. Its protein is CASSLPGDRVHLRELFF.

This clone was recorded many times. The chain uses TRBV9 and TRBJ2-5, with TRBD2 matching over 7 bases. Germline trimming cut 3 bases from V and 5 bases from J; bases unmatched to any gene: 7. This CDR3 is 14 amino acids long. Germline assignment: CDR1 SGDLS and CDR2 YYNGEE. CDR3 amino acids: CASSETSDYETQYF. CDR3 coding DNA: TGTGCCAGCAGCGAAACTAGCGATTATGAGACCCAGTACTTC. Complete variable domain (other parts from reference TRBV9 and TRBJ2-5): DSGVTQTPKHLITATGQRVTLRCSPRSGDLSVYWYQQSLDQGLQFLIQYYNGEERAKGNILERFSAQQFPDLHSELNLSSLELGDSALYFCASSETSDYETQYFGPGTRLLVL.